This TCR beta chain stems from a study of neoadjuvant anti-PD-1 for oral cavity cancer. Looking at the study overall: Around day 43, patients without progression received a fourth nivolumab dose before surgery.

Overall study findings and caveats: Higher pretreatment blood Treg/Th17 ratios correlated with higher pretreatment blood and lower post-treatment tumor TCRbeta clonality.

Profiled with immunoSEQ multiplex PCR; TCRdb holds only in-frame clones, not every one. Among approximately 72,000 clones listed, 80% to 90% were seen once. V was clipped by 4 bases and J by 6 bases; unmatched bases: 5. The CDR3 totals 14 residues. Germline CDR1 is SGHNT and CDR2 is YYREEE (reference sequence). To note about this clone: Its target is not known.

Blood cells were analyzed directly, without culture or expansion. The chain uses TRBV5-4 and TRBJ2-3; 10 bases line up with TRBD1. The material was PBMCs, obtained before nivolumab (anti-PD-1) treatment. The origin of this receptor is a person aged 35 to 85 with oral cavity squamous cell carcinoma. For the CDR3, the DNA is TGTGCCAGCAGCCAGGGACAGGGGACGGATACGCAGTATTTT. Its translation: CASSQGQGTDTQYF.